This T cell receptor (beta chain) was retrieved from a study of Graves' ophthalmopathy and Graves' hyperthyroidism. The authors amplified TCR beta CDR3 regions, and they did so from RNA transcripts for repertoire sequencing. Following a first-round RT-PCR that used HTBI primers, a second-round multiplex PCR was carried out. TCRdb reprocessed the multiplex PCR reads with MiXCR, giving one entry per CDR3 protein. The data hold 600,000 to 650,000 distinct CDR3 sequences, with around a fifth observed a single time. This CDR3 spans 14 amino acids. Trimming at V came to 6 bases and at J to 5 bases, leaving 7 bases not matched to a gene.

The chain uses TRBV12-3 or TRBV12-4 and TRBJ2-7; 10 positions match TRBD1. This receptor was taken from a woman aged 18 to 35 with stable Graves' hyperthyroidism. Some clones in this sample may be carry-over from other donors' samples. The source material was peripheral blood. CDR3 in DNA: TGTGCCAGCAGGCCGACAGGGGGCAGAAACGAGCAGTACTTC. Its protein product is CASRPTGGRNEQYF.